The present T cell receptor (beta chain) was sequenced within a study of patients and donors after allogeneic stem cell transplantation. MiXCR, applied by TCRdb to the RT-PCR reads, yields one record per CDR3 protein. The table lists about 160,000 distinct CDR3 sequences, about 30% of them singletons, with under 3.5% in the top ten. Germline V gives CDR1 MGHRA, CDR2 YSYEKL. CDR3 length: 14 amino acids. V dropped 4 bases and J dropped 6; count of bases not matched to a gene: 7. V is TRBV4-1 and J is TRBJ2-7, with 9 bases aligning to TRBD1. This receptor was taken from a human donor who was either an allogeneic HSCT recipient or a stem cell or donor lymphocyte infusion donor (not recorded which). It is not recorded whose cells these are; they may come from a transplant donor. Sequencing was performed on blood, either unsorted or a sorted T cell fraction (not recorded which). The chain's CDR3 is CASSPRDRESEQYF. The CDR3 bases are TGCGCCAGCAGCCCTCGGGACAGGGAGTCCGAGCAGTACTTC.